The TCR beta chain under discussion was sequenced for a study of blood T cell repertoires in COVID-19. On the study more broadly: Specimens from acute and convalescent COVID-19 originated in the United States, Italy and Spain. Nucleic acid was either cDNA or gDNA, and it came from T cells, B-cell-depleted T cells, or PBMCs.

Looked up from germline, CDR1 is SGHRS and CDR2 is YFSETQ. Trimming cost V 0 bases and J 4 bases; bases outside gene matches: 4. The CDR3 has 16 amino acids. In the source study's methods: Nucleated cell number was recorded as an estimate derived from reference gene primer amplification. The assay was immunoSEQ multiplex PCR, and TCRdb's table has in-frame clones only and misses some. Clonal size and the V and J genes are those of that table, whereas D and trimming came from the DNA. The table records 200,000 to 250,000 clones, roughly 82% of them present only once. The specimen sequenced was peripheral blood. The clonotype originates from a woman of 80 years or more with active or convalescent COVID-19. This chain joins TRBV5-1 and TRBJ2-3, with 11 bases that match TRBD2. CDR3 region: CASSLVLAGVPDTQYF. In DNA, the CDR3 is TGCGCCAGCAGCTTGGTACTAGCGGGGGTTCCAGATACGCAGTATTTT.